Here is one T cell receptor beta chain with its context. Listed TCR primers, together with previously described methods, were used for the bulk TCR libraries. TCRdb re-analysed the PCR reads in MiXCR, keeping a single row per CDR3 protein. Of 460,000 or so distinct CDR3 sequences listed, around 23% are singletons. This entry belongs to a study of molecular identifiers for immune sequencing clone quantification. Germline lookup yields CDR1 LNHDA and CDR2 SQIVND (reference sequence). This CDR3 region has 12 residues. Trimming left V 5 bases short and J 6 bases short, with 8 bases between. Naive CD8 T cells underwent sorting with the CD8+CD4-CCR7+CD45RA+ definition.

The sample taken for sequencing was naive CD8+ T cells from blood, with Jurkat cell RNA spiked in. Sample subset: FACS-sorted CD8+CD4-CCR7+CD45RA+ naive T cells. This receptor was taken from a human donor in good health. Some libraries in this study had Jurkat cell RNA spiked in. This chain links TRBV19 with TRBJ1-5; D call uncertain. CDR3 sequence reads: CASSPPRQPQHF. The CDR3 nucleotides read TGTGCCAGTAGTCCCCCCCGTCAGCCCCAGCATTTT.